This passage covers 30 T cell receptor beta chains from one sample sequenced in a study of shared clonotypes between healthy human individuals. Sequencing was performed with immunoSEQ multiplex PCR; in TCRdb, only in-frame clones are kept and a portion is missing. This repertoire shows over a million clones, around 95% found once; its top ten account for about 1.2%. Sequenced sample: naive CD4+ T cells sorted from blood. Subset specified: CD45RA+ positively selected. These receptors all come from a man aged 25-45 years in good health.

On this clone: The sample holds other DNA sequences that translate to the same CDR3. The chain has TRBV28 and TRBJ2-7; D not resolved. The CDR3 extends over 12 amino acids. The germline V gene encodes CDR1 MDHEN and CDR2 SYDVKM. V shed 0 bases and J shed 3 bases, with 3 bases lying between them. The CDR3 region is CASSLWGYEQYF. In DNA form, the CDR3 reads TGTGCCAGCAGTTTATGGGGCTACGAGCAGTACTTC.

The rearrangement links TRBV5-4 to TRBJ2-7, with D unresolved. V was cut by 0 bases and J by 3 bases, with 10 bases left in between. The CDR3 length is 14 residues. Germline assignment: CDR1 SGHNT and CDR2 YYREEE (reference sequence). The CDR3 spells CASSLEGSFYEQYF. In nucleotides, the CDR3 is TGTGCCAGCAGCTTGGAGGGCAGCTTCTACGAGCAGTACTTC.

In its sample, this clone was seen once. A junction end diverges from the germline sequence, so it may reflect a read error. This rearrangement joins TRBV5-3 to TRBJ2-7; D is uncertain. TRBV5-3 is designated an ORF whose function remains uncertain. The CDR3 sequence is 12 residues long. The CDR3 coding sequence is TGTGCCAGCAGCTCGCCCCAATACGAGCAGTACTTC. It specifies CASSSPQYEQYF.

The chain joins TRBV5-4 to TRBJ2-2; TRBD1 agrees at 11 bases. V lost 9 bases to trimming and J lost 6 bases; unmatched junction nucleotides: 10. The CDR3 has 15 residues. Per germline, CDR1 SGHNT and CDR2 YYREEE (reference sequence). CDR3 in DNA: TGTGCCACCGGAGGTACGGGACAGGGGGCCGGGGAGCTGTTTTTT. This encodes CATGGTGQGAGELFF.

This clone was seen once. The chain has TRBV7-9 and TRBJ2-5; 12 bases map to TRBD2. J lost 5 bases, V lost 5 bases, and 6 bases had no gene match. The CDR3 has 15 amino acids. Germline V lookup: CDR1 SEHNR, CDR2 FQNEAQ (reference sequence). CDR3 nucleotides: TGTGCCAGCAGCCGACTAGCGGGAGAAGGCGAGACCCAGTACTTC. Translating it yields CASSRLAGEGETQYF. The entire variable domain, with the rest obtained from reference TRBV7-9 and TRBJ2-5, is as follows: DTGVSQNPRHKITKRGQNVTFRCDPISEHNRLYWYRQTLGQGPEFLTYFQNEAQLEKSRLLSDRFSAERPKGSFSTLEIQRTEQGDSAMYLCASSRLAGEGETQYFGPGTRLLVL.

The chain couples TRBV6-5 to TRBJ1-4; D unclear. This CDR3 has 15 residues. Germline lookup yields CDR1 MNHEY and CDR2 SVGAGI. Trimming left V 5 bases short and J 0 bases short, with 10 bases between. The CDR3 loop is CASSQWPATNEKLFF. The CDR3 coding sequence is TGTGCCAGCAGTCAGTGGCCCGCAACTAATGAAAAACTGTTTTTT.

The chain carries TRBV4-2 and TRBJ2-3; 7 bases are a match to TRBD2. V shed 1 base, J shed 1 base, and the junction held 8 bases outside the gene matches. This CDR3 contains 17 residues. Germline V lookup: CDR1 LGHNA, CDR2 YNFKEQ. CDR3 in DNA: TGTGCCAGCAGCCAAGGGGCTAGCGGAACCCGCACAGATACGCAGTATTTT. It specifies CASSQGASGTRTDTQYF.

The chain joins TRBV5-4 to TRBJ1-4; no reliable D call. CDR3 length: 18 residues. Trimming took 0 bases from V and 0 from J, leaving 15 bases between them. Germline lookup yields CDR1 SGHNT and CDR2 YYREEE (reference sequence). DNA of the CDR3: TGTGCCAGCAGCTTGGCCTCTCACCTAGTTGCAACTAATGAAAAACTGTTTTTT. Protein product: CASSLASHLVATNEKLFF.

A few counts support this clone. Written as DNA, the CDR3 is TGTGCCTCTGCTCTCGGGACAGGGGGCCGGAGCAATCAGCCCCAGCATTTT. Its translation: CASALGTGGRSNQPQHF. The chain recombines TRBV30 with TRBJ1-5; 12 nucleotides line up with TRBD1. Germline-derived CDR1 and CDR2 are GTSNPN and SVGIG (reference sequence). The CDR3 has 17 residues. V gave up 7 bases and J gave up 1 base; unmatched junction bases: 11.

In the case of this clone: This sample also contains other DNA sequences that code for the same CDR3. The chain recombines TRBV5-1 with TRBJ2-3, with 7 bases aligning to TRBD2. J was trimmed by 0 bases and V by 0 bases; bases with no gene match: 1. CDR1 is SGHRS and CDR2 is YFSETQ in the germline V gene. The CDR3 contains 15 residues. In DNA form, the CDR3 reads TGCGCCAGCAGCTTGGTAGCGGGCAGCACAGATACGCAGTATTTT. Translating it yields CASSLVAGSTDTQYF.

The CDR3 region is CASSQEGTGGTFTDTQYF. The CDR3 DNA follows: TGCGCCAGCAGCCAAGAAGGGACAGGGGGTACTTTCACAGATACGCAGTATTTT. The J gene is TRBJ2-3, the V gene TRBV4-1, with 11 positions matching TRBD1. There are 18 residues in the CDR3. V dropped 0 bases and J dropped 2; count of bases not matched to a gene: 7. CDR1 and CDR2 (germline): MGHRA, YSYEKL.

The rearrangement links TRBV5-5 to TRBJ2-3; D gene ambiguous. Trimming removed 0 bases at V and 4 bases at J, with 12 bases between. The germline V gene has CDR1 SGHKS and CDR2 YYEKEE (reference sequence). This CDR3 is built from 15 residues. The DNA of the CDR3 is TGTGCCAGCAGCTTGGTTCTCTCAGCCCCAGATACGCAGTATTTT. Translating gives CASSLVLSAPDTQYF.

The chain carries TRBV27 and TRBJ2-6; D is ambiguous. V was cut by 7 bases and J by 4 bases, with 8 bases left in between. The CDR3 loop spans 13 amino acids. CDR1 and CDR2 (germline): MNHEY, SMNVEV (reference sequence). The chain's CDR3 is CASKVVGANVLTF. The CDR3 nucleotides are TGTGCCAGCAAAGTGGTGGGGGCCAACGTCCTGACTTTC.

The gene calls are TRBV2 and TRBJ1-2; TRBD1 is a possible D gene (5 bases). The CDR3 length is 15 residues. The V end was cut by 4 bases, the J end by 1 base, with 13 bases between. Germline V gives CDR1 SNHLY, CDR2 FYNNEI. The CDR3 region is CASSAFVQGNYGYTF. In DNA form, the CDR3 reads TGTGCCAGCAGTGCGTTCGTCCAGGGTAACTATGGCTACACCTTC.

The chain combines TRBV9 with TRBJ2-5; 7 positions match TRBD1. The trim removed 4 bases at V and 2 bases at J, leaving 8 bases unmatched. Germline CDR1 reads SGDLS; CDR2 reads YYNGEE. This CDR3 has 15 amino acids. The CDR3: CASSTTGQSQETQYF. CDR3 bases: TGTGCCAGCAGCACCACGGGACAGTCACAAGAGACCCAGTACTTC.

Note on this clone: At the DNA level, this CDR3 is encoded by other sequences in the same sample as well. This sequence joins TRBV28 and TRBJ2-7, with D uncertain. CDR3 length equals 11 residues. Deletions cut 3 bases from V and 3 bases from J, with 3 bases between. Germline V lookup: CDR1 MDHEN, CDR2 SYDVKM. CDR3 in DNA: TGTGCCAGCAGTTTGGACTACGAGCAGTACTTC. Protein: CASSLDYEQYF.

The V and J genes are TRBV27 and TRBJ2-5; TRBD2 is a possible D gene (5 bases). The CDR3 runs 16 residues. Germline V gene data show CDR1 as MNHEY and CDR2 as SMNVEV (reference sequence). The V gene lost 1 base and the J gene lost 5 bases, with 17 bases spanning the gap. DNA for the CDR3: TGTGCCAGCAGTTTATTACCCCTGGGGAGAGTGGAGACCCAGTACTTC. Translating gives CASSLLPLGRVETQYF.

As concerns this clone: One end of the junction fails to match germline, which may point to a read error. This chain links TRBV7-7 with TRBJ2-1; TRBD2 agrees at 12 bases. This CDR3 is 13 amino acids long. Looked up from germline, CDR1 is SSHAT and CDR2 is FNYEAQ (reference sequence). CDR3 residues: CASSGLAGSQQFF. CDR3 coding DNA: TGTGCTAGCAGCGGACTAGCGGGATCCCAGCAGTTCTTC.

The chain combines TRBV28 with TRBJ1-4; perhaps TRBD1 as D (6 bases). Germline V gives CDR1 MDHEN, CDR2 SYDVKM. The ends were cut back, 5 bases at V and 3 bases at J, with 10 bases in the middle. This CDR3 is built from 14 residues. The CDR3 protein is CASSIWGPNEKLFF. CDR3 nucleotide sequence: TGTGCCAGCAGTATCTGGGGGCCTAATGAAAAACTGTTTTTT.

The chain links TRBV6-5 to TRBJ2-3, with 8 positions matching TRBD1. J lost 3 bases, V lost 5 bases, and 7 bases had no gene match. Germline CDR1 MNHEY, CDR2 SVGAGI. This CDR3 is 15 amino acids long. The CDR3 reads CASSTRGLGTDTQYF. The DNA for the CDR3 is TGTGCCAGCAGTACCAGGGGGCTTGGGACAGATACGCAGTATTTT.

The chain links TRBV7-2 to TRBJ1-1; D is possibly TRBD1 (5 bases). The CDR3 spans 15 residues. Per germline, CDR1 SGHTA and CDR2 FQGNSA. V gave up 1 base and J gave up 3 bases, with 12 bases separating them. DNA of the CDR3: TGTGCCAGCAGCTTAGAGGGAGGGGTGGACACTGAAGCTTTCTTT. Its protein product is CASSLEGGVDTEAFF.

This sequence joins TRBV28 and TRBJ2-1, with 7 bases identical to TRBD2. Germline lookup yields CDR1 MDHEN and CDR2 SYDVKM. The CDR3 is made up of 15 amino acids. Unmatched junction bases numbered 5, after V lost 4 bases and J lost 2 bases. The DNA for the CDR3 is TGTGCCAGCAGTTCCCCGGGGGGAGCCTACAATGAGCAGTTCTTC. Protein: CASSSPGGAYNEQFF.

The chain joins TRBV7-6 to TRBJ2-1; possible D gene TRBD2, 5 bases. V dropped 0 bases and J dropped 5 bases, with 8 bases sitting between them. This CDR3 region has 14 residues. Looked up from germline, CDR1 is SGHVS and CDR2 is FNYEAQ. This chain's CDR3 is CASSLAGAHNEQFF. The CDR3 coding sequence is TGTGCCAGCAGCTTAGCGGGAGCGCACAATGAGCAGTTCTTC.

This sequence joins TRBV11-3 and TRBJ2-2, with 12 bases aligning to TRBD2. Germline CDR1 and CDR2: SGHNT and YENEEA. V shed 5 bases, J shed 3 bases, and the junction held 4 bases outside the gene matches. The CDR3 is 16 amino acids. The CDR3 nucleotides read TGTGCCAGCAGCCAAGGACTAGCGGGGTACACCGGGGAGCTGTTTTTT. Amino acids: CASSQGLAGYTGELFF.

The chain has TRBV5-6 and TRBJ2-7, with D possibly matching TRBD1 (5 bases). Between the trimmed V and J ends, which lost 0 bases and 3 bases, there was a span of 13 bases. This CDR3 comprises 15 residues. From germline, CDR1 is SGHDT and CDR2 YYEEEE. The DNA of the CDR3 is TGTGCCAGCAGCTTGGAGGGCAGGGCCTACTACGAGCAGTACTTC. This sequence encodes CASSLEGRAYYEQYF.

V and J are TRBV6-1 and TRBJ2-3; D may match TRBD1 or TRBD2 (7 bases each). V lost 3 bases, J lost 4 bases, and 17 bases lay in between. Germline V gives CDR1 MNHNS, CDR2 SASEGT. This CDR3 spans 16 amino acids. The chain's CDR3 is CASSDSGTAGSDTQYF. The DNA for the CDR3 is TGTGCCAGCAGTGATTCCGGGACAGCGGGGTCAGATACGCAGTATTTT.

This clone showed up just once. This chain joins TRBV6-5 and TRBJ1-5; no clear D gene. Between the trimmed V and J ends, which lost 1 base and 2 bases, there was a span of 3 bases. This CDR3 has 13 residues. Germline values: CDR1 MNHEY, CDR2 SVGAGI. CDR3 bases: TGTGCCAGCAGTTACTTAGGCAATCAGCCCCAGCATTTT. This translates into CASSYLGNQPQHF.

This chain joins TRBV5-1 and TRBJ2-7; D remains unclear. The CDR3 spans 14 residues. Germline values: CDR1 SGHRS, CDR2 YFSETQ. With 4 bases removed from V and 4 bases from J, the gap between germline ends came to 15 bases. The CDR3 here is CASSADWSGYEQYF. In DNA form, the CDR3 reads TGCGCCAGCAGCGCCGACTGGTCCGGGTACGAGCAGTACTTC.

The chain combines TRBV5-1 with TRBJ2-1; 8 bases line up with TRBD2. CDR3 length equals 18 residues. V shed 0 bases and J 5 bases; nucleotides not matched to a gene: 13. The germline gives CDR1 SGHRS, CDR2 YFSETQ. The CDR3 bases are TGCGCCAGCAGCTTGGTGCCCCGGGGGGGAGGGGCCCACAATGAGCAGTTCTTC. It translates to CASSLVPRGGGAHNEQFF.

The genes are TRBV11-2 and TRBJ2-1; no clear D gene. V was cut by 1 base and J by 10 bases, with 5 bases left in between. The CDR3 has 11 residues. Germline loops: CDR1 SGHAT, CDR2 FQNNGV. The CDR3 here is CASSLGPEQFF. CDR3 nucleotides: TGTGCCAGCAGCTTAGGCCCGGAGCAGTTCTTC.